The rows below give T cell receptor beta chains drawn from one sample of a study of cytotoxic CD8 clonotypes in ibrutinib-treated CLL. Generated by immunoSEQ multiplex PCR, the TCRdb table keeps only in-frame clones and is missing some. The data hold some 14,000 clones, with approximately 52% observed a single time. The sample in question was PBMCs, obtained at an approximately 26-month disease-progression time point, from a patient treated with ibrutinib. The receptors here all came from a human donor with chronic lymphocytic leukemia. Both conserved end residues are part of each CDR3. Fields, in order: J gene, D gene, CDR3 length, clone size, V gene, CDR3 DNA, CDR3 protein. A D gene is named only where the DNA matches it firmly. Not all rows give a size; the values are once, few, many and, for expanded clones, a class.

J: TRBJ2-7; D: TRBD1; length: 12; size: .; V: TRBV2; DNA: TGTGCCAGCAGGGGGACAGTGGACGAGCAGTACTTC; CDR3: CASRGTVDEQYF
J: TRBJ1-2; D: .; length: 16; size: .; V: TRBV5-6; DNA: TGTGCCAGCAGCAAAAACCTACGGCCGCACAGGGCTGGCTACACCTTC; CDR3: CASSKNLRPHRAGYTF
J: TRBJ2-6; D: .; length: 17; size: .; V: TRBV5-8; DNA: TGTGCCAGCACAGGTAATCATCCACAAAGTCGGGCCAACGTCCTGACTTTC; CDR3: CASTGNHPQSRANVLTF
J: TRBJ2-7; D: TRBD2; length: 14; size: .; V: TRBV29-1; DNA: TGCAGCGTTGAGGCTAGCGGGGGGGGCTACGAGCAGTACTTC; CDR3: CSVEASGGGYEQYF
J: TRBJ2-7; D: TRBD2; length: 14; size: few; V: TRBV2; DNA: TGTGCCACCGAAGGCCCTAGCGGGGCCAACGAGCAGTACTTC; CDR3: CATEGPSGANEQYF
J: TRBJ2-2; D: .; length: 15; size: few; V: TRBV12-5; DNA: TGTGCTAGTGGTTTGGGACAAGCGAACACCGGGGAGCTGTTTTTT; CDR3: CASGLGQANTGELFF
J: TRBJ2-6; D: .; length: 15; size: .; V: TRBV29-1; DNA: TGCAGCGTTGAATTACAAACAGTTGGGGCCAACGTCCTGACTTTC; CDR3: CSVELQTVGANVLTF
J: TRBJ2-1; D: TRBD1; length: 13; size: .; V: TRBV9; DNA: TGTGCCAGCAGCGCCGATGGACAGGCCCGGAGATTCTTC; CDR3: CASSADGQARRFF
J: TRBJ1-4; D: .; length: 13; size: .; V: TRBV7-6; DNA: TGTGCCAGCAACCTCGGGCCCAATGAAAAACTGTTTTTT; CDR3: CASNLGPNEKLFF
J: TRBJ2-7; D: .; length: 14; size: once; V: TRBV6-1; DNA: TGTGCCAGCAGTGCGGGGGACAGCGTCTACGAGCAGTACTTC; CDR3: CASSAGDSVYEQYF